This TCR beta chain was profiled in a study of cytotoxic CD8 clonotypes in ibrutinib-treated CLL (TCRdb year 2021). General notes on the study: The cohort was composed of about 10 relapsed/refractory and roughly 14 treatment-naive patients; IGHV unmutated status was identified in fewer than 18 patients. Cryopreserved peripheral blood mononuclear cells were obtained prior to treatment, at the time of response, and at either disease progression or sustained remission. An average of around 250,000 productive templates and 94,082 productive rearrangements was obtained per sample. Every sample from remission and from progressive disease was obtained while the patients were still on ibrutinib. The response samples were drawn at a median of roughly eleven months into treatment, with a range of roughly 6 to 40 months. Of the approximately 86 participants in the trial, approximately 26 had longitudinal samples available. Responses were partial in 25 or so patients and complete in 2; after median approximately 5.5 years follow-up, about 14 stayed in remission and about twelve progressed. Overall study results and their limits: Sustained-remission and progressing patients did not have matched sampling times, and lymph node repertoires were not examined. Clonality rose at ibrutinib response, remained stable during sustained remission, and dropped back toward baseline at progression. Public clonotypes were rare and either shrank or stayed stable during treatment, and the rise in clonality at ibrutinib response reflected expansion of private clonotypes. At baseline, clonality was higher than in age-matched healthy donors and showed a strong correlation with circulating CD8+ T-cell counts.

The sample's time point label, decoded: 12 months on ibrutinib. For TCR beta library preparation, approximately 1.8 micrograms of genomic DNA was extracted from cryopreserved PBMCs. Longitudinal blood samples from CLL patients on ibrutinib monotherapy were analyzed using high-throughput TCR beta sequencing. Patients were enrolled in a phase 2 open-label single-center ibrutinib monotherapy trial. Of note for this clone: Its antigen is currently not known. No quality values exist for individual bases; no much larger clone is one base distant.

On a MiSeq, deep resolution sequencing aimed for a depth between 1 in 1 million and 1 in 200,000 T cells, with each clonotype covered roughly 10x on average. TCR beta libraries were generated with the immunoSEQ hsTCRB Kit. As for the authors' bioinformatics: Data were analyzed with ImmunoSEQ Data Assistant and ImmunoSEQ Analyzer, with V, D and J genes assigned per IMGT definitions. Clonality was computed as one minus normalized Shannon entropy of productive rearrangement frequencies, ranging from 0 to 1. Public clonotype analysis was restricted to overrepresented clonotypes comprising at least 0.05% of each patient's repertoire. Repertoires from some 14 age-matched healthy donors in immuneACCESS were used as clonality controls. TCRdb's version of the immuneACCESS table is confined to in-frame rearrangements and falls short of the full clone set. An unresolved V gene accounts for under half of the shortfall where checked; the remainder is of unknown origin. V, J and clone size reflect that table, while D and trimming were determined from the DNA. The sample has 110,000 to 150,000 clones on record, roughly 90% of them singletons. The biggest ten clones account for 11% of the sample.

Deletion took 0 bases off V and 2 bases off J, with a span of 7 bases between the germline ends. The CDR3 covers 14 residues, taking in both the cysteine and the phenylalanine. Only the CDR3 portion is preserved as DNA: 42 bases, with reading frame beginning at the first base. For CDR1 and CDR2, the germline V gene lists MNHEY and SVGAGI. This clonotype was sampled from a human donor with chronic lymphocytic leukemia. This material consisted of PBMCs, taken after 12 months of ibrutinib treatment. This receptor chain uses TRBV6-5 and TRBJ2-5; too little of a D gene remains to name it. The bases read TGTGCCAGCAGTTACTCCGGAGCTCAAGAGACCCAGTACTTC. Translated, this gives CASSYSGAQETQYF.